The entry below gives a single TCR beta chain sequence along with its context. The data were obtained in a study of blood T cell repertoires in COVID-19. About the research overall: Samples representing acute and convalescent COVID-19 were sourced from the United States, Italy and Spain. PBMCs, B-cell-depleted T cells, or T cells provided the cDNA or gDNA that made up the material.

Original analysis: Amplified reference gene primers provided the basis for estimating nucleated cell counts. Generated by immunoSEQ multiplex PCR, the TCRdb table keeps only in-frame clones and is missing some. V, J and clone size derive from that table, while D and trimming were established from the DNA sequence. The sample has about 530,000 clones, around nine tenths seen once; the top ten hold roughly 8%. The CDR3 has 15 amino acids. The V end was cut by 4 bases, the J end by 1 base, with 13 bases between. Germline V lookup: CDR1 SGDLS, CDR2 YYNGEE. This receptor was identified in a woman aged 50 to 60 with COVID-19, enrolled during active disease. This chain joins TRBV9 and TRBJ2-3; D is perhaps TRBD2 (7 bases). Sample: peripheral blood. The DNA of the CDR3 is TGTGCCAGCAGCCTTCGGGGGGCCCGCACAGATACGCAGTATTTT. Amino acids: CASSLRGARTDTQYF.